Presented here are 23 T cell receptor beta chains from one specimen sequenced in a study of blood T cells in healthy people across ages. For the second PCR, which ran for about 7 to 11 cycles, a sample-barcoded 5' primer and a J-beta primer mix were used. TCRdb used MiXCR to reprocess the 5' RACE reads, holding one entry per CDR3 protein. The sample lists some 860,000 distinct CDR3 sequences; approximately 60% were seen once. The sample consisted of blood. These receptors originate from a man aged 40-49 years in good health.

This clonotype was seen just once. The chain carries TRBV7-9 and TRBJ1-2; possible D gene TRBD1, 5 bases. Germline V lookup: CDR1 SEHNR, CDR2 FQNEAQ (reference sequence). CDR3 length equals 13 residues. The V gene lost 4 bases and the J gene lost 8 bases, with 14 bases spanning the gap. The DNA of the CDR3 is TGTGCCAGCAGCTCGCAGTCGAGGGACGGCTACACCTTC. Translation gives CASSSQSRDGYTF. Variable domain in full (rest from reference TRBV7-9 and TRBJ1-2): DTGVSQNPRHKITKRGQNVTFRCDPISEHNRLYWYRQTLGQGPEFLTYFQNEAQLEKSRLLSDRFSAERPKGSFSTLEIQRTEQGDSAMYLCASSSQSRDGYTFGSGTRLTVV.

A few counts support this clonotype. The chain carries TRBV2 and TRBJ1-2, with D uncertain. The CDR3 has 13 amino acids. The V end lost 3 bases, the J end lost 1 base, and 6 bases lay between the germline ends. Germline lookup yields CDR1 SNHLY and CDR2 FYNNEI. In DNA form, the CDR3 reads TGTGCCAGCAGTGACACCGTTAACTATGGCTACACCTTC. It translates to CASSDTVNYGYTF. Full variable domain (remainder filled in from reference TRBV2 and TRBJ1-2): EPEVTQTPSHQVTQMGQEVILRCVPISNHLYFYWYRQILGQKVEFLVSFYNNEISEKSEIFDDQFSVERPDGSNFTLKIRSTKLEDSAMYFCASSDTVNYGYTFGSGTRLTVV.

This chain connects TRBV7-2 to TRBJ2-3; 10 bases are a match to TRBD2. The CDR3 length is 15 residues. V gave up 2 bases and J gave up 4 bases; unmatched junction bases: 3. The germline V gene has CDR1 SGHTA and CDR2 FQGNSA. In nucleotides, the CDR3 is TGTGCCAGCAGCTTAACTAGCGGGGTCCCAGATACGCAGTATTTT. Residues: CASSLTSGVPDTQYF.

This clonotype was counted between two and nine times. The genes are TRBV12-3 or TRBV12-4 and TRBJ2-5, with TRBD2 identical over 7 bases. CDR3 size: 16 residues. The ends lost 6 bases at V and 6 bases at J; junction bases unmatched: 16. CDR3 protein: CASSKRPGLSGQTQYF. CDR3 nucleotides: TGTGCCAGCAGCAAACGACCGGGACTAAGCGGTCAGACCCAGTACTTC.

The chain links TRBV20-1 to TRBJ2-1; a possible D gene is TRBD2 (5 bases). The J call may be mistaken, given a closer DNA end match to TRBJ2-7. The CDR3 contains 15 residues. Germline V lookup: CDR1 DFQATT, CDR2 SNEGSKA (reference sequence). DNA of the CDR3: TGCAGTGCTAGGTACAGTGGACTGCCTTACAATGAGCAGTACTTC. Its protein product is CSARYSGLPYNEQYF.

The chain is built from TRBV5-6 and TRBJ1-1; D not certain. V lost 4 bases to trimming and J lost 7 bases, with 14 bases between them. Germline CDR1 and CDR2: SGHDT and YYEEEE. The CDR3 loop spans 13 amino acids. The CDR3 DNA sequence: TGTGCCAGCAGCCCGAACCCGGGTGGTGAAGCTTTCTTT. It yields the protein CASSPNPGGEAFF.

This clonotype was seen only a few times. The rearrangement uses TRBV20-1 and TRBJ1-2, with TRBD1 as a possible D gene (6 bases). V lost 2 bases and J lost 7, with 17 bases in between. Germline V gene lookup returns CDR1 DFQATT and CDR2 SNEGSKA (reference sequence). CDR3 length: 14 amino acids. The CDR3 protein is CSARRSGGLGGYTF. Here the CDR3 DNA reads TGCAGTGCTAGAAGATCGGGGGGGCTCGGTGGCTACACCTTC.

This clonotype was seen a handful of times. The chain recombines TRBV5-1 with TRBJ2-7; D unresolved. Trimming removed 4 bases at V and 6 bases at J, with 8 bases between. The CDR3 is 11 residues long. Germline V gene lookup returns CDR1 SGHRS and CDR2 YFSETQ. The CDR3 nucleotides read TGCGCCAGCAGCGGAATAGGCGAGCAGTACTTC. Residues: CASSGIGEQYF.

V gene TRBV20-1 combines with J gene TRBJ1-5; no clear D. The length of the CDR3 is 14 residues. Germline V lookup: CDR1 DFQATT, CDR2 SNEGSKA (reference sequence). V gave up 1 base and J gave up 0 bases, with 7 bases separating them. CDR3 coding DNA: TGCAGTGCTAGAGTTGATAATAGCAATCAGCCCCAGCATTTT. This gives the protein CSARVDNSNQPQHF.

The gene calls are TRBV5-6 and TRBJ1-5; no firm D call. V was clipped by 7 bases and J by 5 bases, with 10 bases between them. The CDR3 has 12 amino acids. Per the germline V gene, CDR1 is SGHDT and CDR2 is YYEEEE. The CDR3 nucleotides are TGTGCCAGCGCTATCGGGGATCAGCCCCAGCATTTT. It yields the protein CASAIGDQPQHF.

The V gene is TRBV9, the J gene TRBJ2-3; D is ambiguous. This CDR3 contains 16 residues. Between the trimmed V and J ends, which lost 2 bases and 6 bases, there was a span of 19 bases. Germline V gene sequence: CDR1 SGDLS, CDR2 YYNGEE. The DNA of the CDR3 is TGTGCCAGCAGCGTCGACCCTCGGCCCCCACTCGATACGCAGTATTTT. Amino acid sequence: CASSVDPRPPLDTQYF.

The chain recombines TRBV6-5 with TRBJ2-6; D not resolved. The V end was cut by 6 bases, the J end by 4 bases, with 16 bases between. The germline V gene encodes CDR1 MNHEY and CDR2 SVGAGI. The CDR3 consists of 16 residues. The chain's CDR3 is CASRYGSGTGANVLTF. CDR3 nucleotides: TGTGCCAGCAGATACGGATCAGGTACAGGGGCCAACGTCCTGACTTTC.

The chain employs TRBV4-3 and TRBJ1-1; D may be TRBD1 (6 bases). Germline V gene sequence: CDR1 LGHNA, CDR2 YSLEER. V gave up 4 bases and J gave up 7 bases, with 13 bases separating them. The CDR3 has 13 residues. The CDR3 is CASSRNRDIEAFF. The CDR3 DNA is TGCGCCAGCAGCCGAAACCGGGACATTGAAGCTTTCTTT.

The sample holds one count of this clonotype. This chain links TRBV20-1 with TRBJ2-3, with D perhaps matching TRBD1 or TRBD2 (5 bases each). Per germline, CDR1 DFQATT and CDR2 SNEGSKA (reference sequence). This CDR3 is 14 amino acids long. The V and J ends lost 2 bases and 1 base respectively, with 10 bases between them. CDR3 sequence (DNA): TGCAGTGCTAGATCGGGGCGGGGCACAGATACGCAGTATTTT. Amino acid sequence: CSARSGRGTDTQYF.

The chain has TRBV6-1 and TRBJ2-7, with 7 positions matching TRBD1. V dropped 8 bases and J dropped 1; count of bases not matched to a gene: 11. The CDR3 runs 15 residues. Germline lookup yields CDR1 MNHNS and CDR2 SASEGT. DNA for the CDR3: TGTGCCAGCCTCCAACGACCGGGACAGTCCTACGAGCAGTACTTC. This codes for CASLQRPGQSYEQYF.

The chain is built from TRBV7-9 and TRBJ2-1; 14 nucleotides agree with TRBD2. J gave up 7 bases and V 7 bases, and 6 bases lay outside the gene matches. The CDR3 contains 15 residues. Per germline, CDR1 SEHNR and CDR2 FQNEAQ (reference sequence). As DNA, the CDR3 is TGTGCCAGCACCACGGGACTAGCGGGAGCGAATGAGCAGTTCTTC. As protein: CASTTGLAGANEQFF.

As for this clonotype: Sequence at one end of the junction differs from germline and may be a read error. The rearrangement uses TRBV12-3 or TRBV12-4 and TRBJ2-5; D might be TRBD1 (5 bases). The end of the DNA fits TRBJ2-7 better, so the J call may be wrong. There are 12 residues in the CDR3. The CDR3 protein is CASRLGAYEQYF. CDR3 DNA sequence: TGTGCCAGCAGATTAGGGGCCTACGAGCAGTACTTC.

V gene TRBV27 combines with J gene TRBJ1-5; 7 positions agree with TRBD1. The V and J ends lost 10 bases and 3 bases, in that order; junction bases with no gene match: 9. Per the germline V gene, CDR1 is MNHEY and CDR2 is SMNVEV (reference sequence). The CDR3 extends over 14 amino acids. The CDR3 reads CATPPGQANQPQHF. CDR3 nucleotide sequence: TGTGCCACCCCGCCTGGACAGGCCAATCAGCCCCAGCATTTT.

With respect to this clonotype: One junction end does not reproduce the germline sequence, and a read error may be involved. The J gene is TRBJ2-3, the V gene TRBV4-2; no clear D gene. This CDR3 contains 18 residues. The germline CDR1 and CDR2 sequences are LGHNA and YNFKEQ. In DNA, the CDR3 is TGTGCCAGCAGCCAAGATCCGGCGGACCTAAGTGGCACAGATATGCAGTATTTT. It yields the protein CASSQDPADLSGTDMQYF.

Note on this clonotype: Germline and junction disagree at one end, which may indicate a read error. V is TRBV6-2 or TRBV6-3 and J is TRBJ2-1, with TRBD1 as a possible D gene (6 bases). Germline lookup yields CDR1 MNHEY and CDR2 SVGEGT. The CDR3 runs 16 residues. The CDR3 sequence: CASRPVWVGAWDEQFF. Written as DNA, the CDR3 is TGTGCCAGCAGGCCCGTCTGGGTGGGGGCTTGGGATGAGCAATTCTTC.

The J gene is TRBJ1-2, the V gene TRBV20-1; 7 nucleotides agree with TRBD1. After removal of 5 bases from V and 3 bases from J, the junction contained 9 bases not matched to a gene. The CDR3 runs to 14 residues. Per the germline V gene, CDR1 is DFQATT and CDR2 is SNEGSKA (reference sequence). The CDR3 loop reads CSASDRVDDYGYTF. The CDR3 bases are TGCAGTGCTTCCGACAGGGTGGATGACTATGGCTACACCTTC.

The chain is built from TRBV14 and TRBJ2-7, with D perhaps TRBD1 (5 bases). The V end lost 0 bases, the J end lost 4 bases, and 16 bases lay between the germline ends. CDR1 and CDR2 (germline): SGHDN, FVKESK. The CDR3 is 16 amino acids. CDR3 amino acids: CASSQDRTQREYEQYF. CDR3 coding DNA: TGTGCCAGCAGCCAAGATCGGACACAACGAGAGTACGAGCAGTACTTC.

J is TRBJ2-7 and V is TRBV5-1; 11 bases are a match to TRBD2. The germline gives CDR1 SGHRS, CDR2 YFSETQ. This CDR3 comprises 16 residues. V gave up 1 base and J gave up 7 bases; unmatched junction bases: 10. The CDR3 DNA reads as TGCGCCAGCAGCTTGAATAGCGGGAGGGCCAGGGATGAGCAGTACTTC. It specifies CASSLNSGRARDEQYF.